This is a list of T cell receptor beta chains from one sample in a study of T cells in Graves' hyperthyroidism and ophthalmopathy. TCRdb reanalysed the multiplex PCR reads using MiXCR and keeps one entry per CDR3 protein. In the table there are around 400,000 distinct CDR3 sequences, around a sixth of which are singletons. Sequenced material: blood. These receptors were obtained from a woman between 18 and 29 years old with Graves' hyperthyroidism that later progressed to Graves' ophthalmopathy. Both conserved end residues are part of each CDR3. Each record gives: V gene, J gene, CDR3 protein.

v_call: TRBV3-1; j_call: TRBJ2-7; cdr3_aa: CASSQGAGGTKPNSYEQYF
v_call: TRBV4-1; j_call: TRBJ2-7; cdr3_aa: CASSQVGGQGNSYEQYF
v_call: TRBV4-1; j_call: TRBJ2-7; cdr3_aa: CASSLTGASAYEQYF
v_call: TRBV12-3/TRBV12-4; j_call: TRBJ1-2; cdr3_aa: CASSPPTGINYGYTF
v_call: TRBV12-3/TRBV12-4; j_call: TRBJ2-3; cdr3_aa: CASSPSGRLTDTQYF
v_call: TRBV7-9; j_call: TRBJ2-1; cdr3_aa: CASSFGTSDGNEQFF
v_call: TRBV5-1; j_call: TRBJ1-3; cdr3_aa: CASSLVPAFKDTIYF
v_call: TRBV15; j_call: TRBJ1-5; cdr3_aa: CATSIGTLSSGNQPQHF
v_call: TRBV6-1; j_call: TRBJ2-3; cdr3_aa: CASSLTSGRTDTQYF
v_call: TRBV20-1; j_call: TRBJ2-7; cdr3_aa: CSAGPRTGRSYEQYF
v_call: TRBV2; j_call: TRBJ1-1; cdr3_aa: CASTGPVGTEAFF
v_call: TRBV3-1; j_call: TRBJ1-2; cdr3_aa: CASSQEGAGGLYGYTF
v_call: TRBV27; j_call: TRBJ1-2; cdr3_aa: CASRETGFGYTF
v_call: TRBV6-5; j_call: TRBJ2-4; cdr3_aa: CASSYPTETEGIQYF
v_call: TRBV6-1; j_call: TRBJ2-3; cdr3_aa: CASILCHELAGCASADTQYF
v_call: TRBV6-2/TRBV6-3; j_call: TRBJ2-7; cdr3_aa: CASSYSRGTSGLSSYEQYF
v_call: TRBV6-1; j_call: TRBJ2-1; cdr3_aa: CATQREKFYNEQFF
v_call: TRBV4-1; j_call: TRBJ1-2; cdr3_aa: CASSQVRGHRDMTHGYTF
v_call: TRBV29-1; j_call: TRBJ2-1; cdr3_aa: CSVSRTPNNEQFF
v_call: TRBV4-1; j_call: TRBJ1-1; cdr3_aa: CASSQVGTGLTMNTEAFF
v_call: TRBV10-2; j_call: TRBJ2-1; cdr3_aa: CASRGGDSYNEQFF
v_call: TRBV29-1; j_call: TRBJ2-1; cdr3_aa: CSVDRRTNYNEQFF
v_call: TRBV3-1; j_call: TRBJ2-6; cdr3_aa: CASSLRTDGANVLTF
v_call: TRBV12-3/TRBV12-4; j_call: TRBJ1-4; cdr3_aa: CASRGHSNGEKLFF
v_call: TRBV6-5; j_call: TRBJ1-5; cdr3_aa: CASSYSTQRPYSNQPQHF
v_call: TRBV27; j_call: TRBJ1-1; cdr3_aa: CASSKSQGVNTEAFF
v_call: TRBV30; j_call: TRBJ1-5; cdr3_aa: CAWSVYGQGQPQHF
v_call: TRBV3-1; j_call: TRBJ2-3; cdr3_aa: CASSLSGRADTQYF
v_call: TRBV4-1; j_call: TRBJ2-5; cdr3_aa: CASRKSGLLQETQYF
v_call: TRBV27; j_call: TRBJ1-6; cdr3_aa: CASRRPGDDSPLHF
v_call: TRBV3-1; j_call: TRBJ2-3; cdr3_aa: CASSQTSWGSTDTQYF
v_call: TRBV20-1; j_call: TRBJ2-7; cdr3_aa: CSAMTGKVYEQYF
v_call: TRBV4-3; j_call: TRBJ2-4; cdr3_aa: CASSQDLLAKNIQYF
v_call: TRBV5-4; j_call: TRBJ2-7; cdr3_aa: CASSRMGGLDEQYF
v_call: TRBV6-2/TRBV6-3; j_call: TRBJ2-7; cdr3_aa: CASSLTSSGRRYEQYF
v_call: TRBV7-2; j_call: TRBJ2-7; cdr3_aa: CASSPGGGWQYF
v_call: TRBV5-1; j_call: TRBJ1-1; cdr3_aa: CASSLGTGEAAFF
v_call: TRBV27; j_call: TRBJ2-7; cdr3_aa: CASSLSPGTYEQYF
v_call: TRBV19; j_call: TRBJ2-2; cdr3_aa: CASSIMEGISGELFF
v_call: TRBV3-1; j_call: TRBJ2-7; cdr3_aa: CASSQEPGLGVEQYF
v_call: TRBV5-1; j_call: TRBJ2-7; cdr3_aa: CASSSTSGRAGSYEQYF